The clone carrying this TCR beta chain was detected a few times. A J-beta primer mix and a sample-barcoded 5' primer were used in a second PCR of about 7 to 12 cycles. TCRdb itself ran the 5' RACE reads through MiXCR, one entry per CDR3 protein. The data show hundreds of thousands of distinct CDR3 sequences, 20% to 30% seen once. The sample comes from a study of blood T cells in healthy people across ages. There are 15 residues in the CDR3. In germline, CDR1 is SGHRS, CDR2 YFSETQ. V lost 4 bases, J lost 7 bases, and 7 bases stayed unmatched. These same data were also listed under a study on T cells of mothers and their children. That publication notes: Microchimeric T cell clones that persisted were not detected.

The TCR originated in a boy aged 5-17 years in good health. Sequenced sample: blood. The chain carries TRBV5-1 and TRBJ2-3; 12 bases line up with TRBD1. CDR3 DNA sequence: TGCGCCAGCAGCCTAGGGGGACAGGGGGCGTATACGCAGTATTTT. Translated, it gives CASSLGGQGAYTQYF.